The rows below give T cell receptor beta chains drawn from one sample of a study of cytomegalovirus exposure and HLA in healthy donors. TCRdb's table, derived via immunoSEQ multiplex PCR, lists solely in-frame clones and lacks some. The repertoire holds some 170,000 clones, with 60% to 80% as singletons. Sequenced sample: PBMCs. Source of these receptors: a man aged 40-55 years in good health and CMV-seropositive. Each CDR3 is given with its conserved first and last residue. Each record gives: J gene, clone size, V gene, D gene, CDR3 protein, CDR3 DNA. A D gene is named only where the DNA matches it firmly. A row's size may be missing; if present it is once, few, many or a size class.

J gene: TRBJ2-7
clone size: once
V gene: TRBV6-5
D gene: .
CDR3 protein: CASRTSSYEQYF
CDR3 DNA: TGTGCCAGCAGGACTAGCTCCTACGAGCAGTACTTC

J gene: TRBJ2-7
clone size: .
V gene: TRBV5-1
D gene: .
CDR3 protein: CASSLGLTYEQYF
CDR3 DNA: TGCGCCAGCAGCTTGGGACTTACCTACGAGCAGTACTTC

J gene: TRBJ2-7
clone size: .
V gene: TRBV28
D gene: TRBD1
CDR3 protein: CASTTGQGGSYEQYF
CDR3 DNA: TGTGCCAGCACCACCGGACAGGGAGGCTCCTACGAGCAGTACTTC

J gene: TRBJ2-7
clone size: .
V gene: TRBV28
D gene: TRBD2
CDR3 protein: CASRAGGPYEQYF
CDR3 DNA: TGTGCCAGCAGGGCGGGGGGGCCCTACGAGCAGTACTTC

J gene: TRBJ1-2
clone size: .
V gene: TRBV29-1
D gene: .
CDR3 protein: CSVGTAQWGYTF
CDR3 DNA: TGCAGCGTTGGGACAGCCCAATGGGGCTACACCTTC

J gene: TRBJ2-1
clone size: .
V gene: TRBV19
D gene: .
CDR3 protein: CASSIEALGAREQFF
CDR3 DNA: TGTGCCAGTAGTATAGAGGCTTTGGGGGCTCGTGAGCAGTTCTTC

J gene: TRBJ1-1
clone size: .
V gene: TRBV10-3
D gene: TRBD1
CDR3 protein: CAIRGDRDTEAFF
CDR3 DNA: TGTGCCATCAGGGGGGACAGGGACACTGAAGCTTTCTTT

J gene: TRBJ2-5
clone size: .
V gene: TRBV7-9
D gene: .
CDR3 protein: CASSLGAAEQETQYF
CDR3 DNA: TGTGCCAGCAGCTTGGGGGCCGCCGAGCAAGAGACCCAGTACTTC

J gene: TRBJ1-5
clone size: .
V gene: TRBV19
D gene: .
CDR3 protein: CASSMVSYSNQPQHF
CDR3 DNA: TGTGCCAGTAGTATGGTGAGCTATAGCAATCAGCCCCAGCATTTT

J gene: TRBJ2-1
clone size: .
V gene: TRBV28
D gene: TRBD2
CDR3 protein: CASATSGGNNEQFF
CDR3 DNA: TGTGCCAGCGCAACTAGCGGGGGCAACAATGAGCAGTTCTTC

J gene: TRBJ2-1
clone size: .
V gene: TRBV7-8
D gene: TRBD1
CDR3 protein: CASSLERGQWQFF
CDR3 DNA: TGTGCCAGCAGCTTAGAACGGGGACAGTGGCAGTTCTTC

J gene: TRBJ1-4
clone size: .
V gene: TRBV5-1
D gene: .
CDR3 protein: CASSPGFNNEKLFF
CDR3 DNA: TGCGCCAGCAGCCCCGGGTTCAATAATGAAAAACTGTTTTTT

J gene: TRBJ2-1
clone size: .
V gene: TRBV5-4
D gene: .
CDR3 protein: CASSSTYNEQFF
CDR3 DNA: TGTGCCAGCAGCTCCACCTACAATGAGCAGTTCTTC

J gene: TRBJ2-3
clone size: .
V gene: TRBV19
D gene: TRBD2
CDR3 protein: CASSIYSGIRTDTQYF
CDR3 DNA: TGTGCCAGTAGTATATACAGCGGGATCAGAACAGATACGCAGTATTTT

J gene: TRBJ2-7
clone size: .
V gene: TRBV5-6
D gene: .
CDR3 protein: CASCRGGDLYEQYF
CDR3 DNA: TGTGCCAGCTGCAGGGGAGGGGATTTGTACGAGCAGTACTTC

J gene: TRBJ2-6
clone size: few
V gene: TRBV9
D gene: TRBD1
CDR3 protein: CASSPFLGGQGSSGANVLTF
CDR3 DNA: TGTGCCAGCAGCCCCTTTCTAGGGGGACAGGGGAGTTCTGGGGCCAACGTCCTGACTTTC

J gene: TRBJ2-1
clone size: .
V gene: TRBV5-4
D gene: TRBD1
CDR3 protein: CASSSPGQGKNEQFF
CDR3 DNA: TGTGCCAGCAGCTCCCCGGGACAGGGTAAGAATGAGCAGTTCTTC

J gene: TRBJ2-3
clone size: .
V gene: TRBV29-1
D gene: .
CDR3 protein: CSVEDRGLSPDTQYF
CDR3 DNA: TGCAGCGTTGAAGATAGGGGGTTGTCTCCAGATACGCAGTATTTT

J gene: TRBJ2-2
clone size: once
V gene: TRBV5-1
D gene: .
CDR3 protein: CAGSSVKNTGELFF
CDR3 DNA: TGCGCCGGCAGCTCCGTAAAGAACACCGGGGAGCTGTTTTTT

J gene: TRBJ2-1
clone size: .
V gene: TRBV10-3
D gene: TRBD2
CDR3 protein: CAITGTSGFNEQFF
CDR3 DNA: TGTGCCATCACAGGGACTAGCGGTTTCAATGAGCAGTTCTTC

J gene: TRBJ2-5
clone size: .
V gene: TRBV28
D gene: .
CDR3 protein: CASSLRELGGETQYF
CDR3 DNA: TGTGCCAGCAGTTTAAGGGAGCTAGGGGGTGAGACCCAGTACTTC

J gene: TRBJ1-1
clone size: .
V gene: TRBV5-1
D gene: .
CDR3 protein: CASSLGGGGGSTEAFF
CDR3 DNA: TGCGCCAGCAGCTTGGGGGGTGGGGGCGGGAGCACTGAAGCTTTCTTT

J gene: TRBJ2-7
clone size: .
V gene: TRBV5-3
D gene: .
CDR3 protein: CARSQTDDSVTYEQYF
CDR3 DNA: TGTGCCAGAAGCCAGACCGACGACAGCGTAACCTACGAGCAGTACTTC

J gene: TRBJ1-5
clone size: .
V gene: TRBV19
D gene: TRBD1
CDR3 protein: CASRGTGGRSQHF
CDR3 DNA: TGTGCCAGTAGGGGGACAGGGGGAAGGTCTCAGCATTTT